This T cell receptor beta chain emerged from a study of T cells in Graves' hyperthyroidism and ophthalmopathy. Regions amplified from RNA transcripts were the TCR beta CDR3 regions. Researchers ran a first-round RT-PCR on the TCR CDR3 using the HTBI primer set. TCRdb re-called the multiplex PCR reads through MiXCR, storing one row per CDR3 protein. Of around 620,000 distinct CDR3 sequences listed, under 20% were seen once; the top ten hold less than 4.5%. CDR1 is SGHTA and CDR2 is FQGTGA in the germline V gene. CDR3 length: 15 residues. Trimming cost V 0 bases and J 7 bases; bases outside gene matches: 4. There are many counts of this clonotype.

The chain recombines TRBV7-3 with TRBJ2-1; 9 bases are shared with TRBD1. The origin of this receptor is a woman aged 25 to 39 with Graves' hyperthyroidism. The sequencing sample was made of blood. CDR3 amino acids: CASSLTGTGINEQFF. CDR3 DNA: TGTGCCAGCAGCTTAACCGGGACAGGGATTAATGAGCAGTTCTTC.